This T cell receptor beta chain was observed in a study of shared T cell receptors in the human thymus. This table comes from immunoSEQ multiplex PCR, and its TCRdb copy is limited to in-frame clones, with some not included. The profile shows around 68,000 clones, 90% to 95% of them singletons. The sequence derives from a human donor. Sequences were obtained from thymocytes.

The CDR3, as DNA: TGTGCCAGCAGCTCTATCACAGGGAAGATTGGCTACACCTTC. Translating gives CASSSITGKIGYTF. The chain joins TRBV7-3 to TRBJ1-2; D is possibly TRBD1 (6 bases). The V and J ends lost 4 bases and 7 bases respectively, with 16 bases between them. From germline, CDR1 is SGHTA and CDR2 FQGTGA. The CDR3 contains 14 residues.